A single sample gave rise to the 30 T cell receptor beta chains below, sequenced in a study of beta chain features in type 1 diabetes. Notes on the study in general: Shorter TCRB CDR3s, moderately but significantly so, marked every one of the four CD4+ subsets in Type 1 diabetes patients.

Isolated RNA was reverse transcribed in full, so expressed TCRB transcripts were sequenced. Here immunoSEQ multiplex PCR was the method, and the copy in TCRdb shows in-frame clones only, minus some. The data hold about 340,000 clones, with roughly 8.8% observed a single time. Their antigens remain unidentified. Material for sequencing was central memory CD4+ T cells from blood. These TCRs come from a man aged 30 to 39 with type 1 diabetes.

A note on this clone: Mismatch with germline at one junction end may stem from a read error. The genes are TRBV7-9 and TRBJ2-7, with a possible D match to TRBD1 (6 bases). This CDR3 spans 14 amino acids. Germline V gives CDR1 SEHNR, CDR2 FQNEAQ (reference sequence). The CDR3 spells CANSLGGSSYEQYF. The CDR3 bases are TGTGCCAACAGCTTAGGGGGTAGCTCCTACGAGCAGTACTTC.

This clone was counted only a few times. This same CDR3 is encoded by further DNA sequences in the sample. The gene calls are TRBV7-2 and TRBJ1-4; D is unresolved. The germline V and J ends were trimmed by 6 bases and 5 bases, with 7 bases remaining between them. The CDR3 is 12 amino acids. Germline V gives CDR1 SGHTA, CDR2 FQGNSA. DNA for the CDR3: TGTGCCAGCAGTTCTCTGAATGAAAAACTGTTTTTT. It specifies CASSSLNEKLFF. Full variable domain (missing parts from reference TRBV7-2 and TRBJ1-4): GAGVSQSPSNKVTEKGKDVELRCDPISGHTALYWYRQSLGQGLEFLIYFQGNSAPDKSGLPSDRFSAERTGGSVSTLTIQRTQQEDSAVYLCASSSLNEKLFFGSGTQLSVL.

Concerning this clone itself: Distinct nucleotide sequences in the sample also encode this CDR3. The V gene is TRBV19, the J gene TRBJ2-7, with 9 bases that match TRBD1. This CDR3 is 13 amino acids long. Germline V CDR1 and CDR2: LNHDA, SQIVND (reference sequence). The V and J ends lost 4 bases and 4 bases, in that order; junction bases with no gene match: 2. The CDR3 DNA is TGTGCCAGTAGTACCGACAGGGGGTACGAGCAGTACTTC. Protein product: CASSTDRGYEQYF.

V usage is TRBV6-1 and J usage is TRBJ2-3; D is unclear. Germline CDR1 is MNHNS and CDR2 is SASEGT. Trimming pared 1 base from V and 0 bases from J, leaving 8 bases between. The CDR3 covers 15 residues. In DNA form, the CDR3 reads TGTGCCAGCAGTGAAGACTTTGACAGCACAGATACGCAGTATTTT. This codes for CASSEDFDSTDTQYF.

This clone was found a few times. The gene calls are TRBV7-9 and TRBJ2-2; no firm D call. CDR1 SEHNR and CDR2 FQNEAQ come from the germline V gene (reference sequence). This CDR3 contains 18 residues. Trimming stripped 4 bases from V and 0 bases from J, with 18 bases between. The CDR3 reads CASSYGPPQQSNTGELFF. The CDR3 DNA is TGTGCCAGCAGCTACGGACCTCCTCAACAATCGAACACCGGGGAGCTGTTTTTT.

The genes are TRBV11-3 and TRBJ1-1; D perhaps matches TRBD1 (5 bases). The CDR3 extends over 14 amino acids. Trimming removed 1 base from V and 1 base from J, with 7 bases in between. Germline V gene lookup returns CDR1 SGHNT and CDR2 YENEEA. The chain's CDR3 is CASSLGQPNTEAFF. CDR3 sequence (DNA): TGTGCCAGCAGCTTAGGACAGCCGAACACTGAAGCTTTCTTT. The full variable domain, with the rest looked up from reference TRBV11-3 and TRBJ1-1, is EAGVVQSPRYKIIEKKQPVAFWCNPISGHNTLYWYLQNLGQGPELLIRYENEEAVDDSQLPKDRFSAERLKGVDSTLKIQPAELGDSAVYLCASSLGQPNTEAFFGQGTRLTVV.

The CDR3 nucleotides are TGTGCCAGCAGCGCCCCGGGACAGGGTAGCTCCCTGGCCCTCCACTTT. Translating it yields CASSAPGQGSSLALHF. This chain joins TRBV7-8 and TRBJ1-6; the match to TRBD1 covers 9 bases. Unmatched junction bases numbered 16, after V lost 5 bases and J lost 14 bases. Germline CDR1 and CDR2: SGHVS and FQNEAQ. CDR3 size: 16 residues.

V usage is TRBV6-5 and J usage is TRBJ2-5, with 7 nucleotides matching TRBD2. The CDR3 contains 15 residues. After removal of 5 bases from V and 5 bases from J, the junction contained 11 bases not matched to a gene. Germline lookup yields CDR1 MNHEY and CDR2 SVGAGI. CDR3 sequence (DNA): TGTGCCAGCAGTGCGACGGGGGGTAAGGAGGAGACCCAGTACTTC. This gives the protein CASSATGGKEETQYF.

In this sample, this clone turned up a few times. The genes are TRBV6-6 and TRBJ2-5, with 7 bases identical to TRBD1. In germline, CDR1 is MNHNY, CDR2 SVGAGI (reference sequence). The CDR3 has 12 amino acids. J gave up 1 base and V 10 bases, and 3 bases lay outside the gene matches. This chain's CDR3 is CATRDSQETQYF. The CDR3 region has the DNA TGTGCCACACGGGACAGCCAAGAGACCCAGTACTTC.

This clone showed up just a few times. This chain links TRBV29-1 with TRBJ1-2, with D hard to call. V was pared by 1 base and J by 3 bases, with 6 bases between. Looked up from germline, CDR1 is SQVTM and CDR2 is ANQGSEA. This CDR3 spans 12 amino acids. Written as DNA, the CDR3 is TGCAGCGTTGAAGCGGCCGACTATGGCTACACCTTC. Translated: CSVEAADYGYTF.

The genes are TRBV4-2 and TRBJ2-2; a weak D match, TRBD2 (5 bases). V shed 0 bases and J shed 2 bases, with 13 bases lying between them. The CDR3 is 17 residues long. Germline values: CDR1 LGHNA, CDR2 YNFKEQ. The CDR3 is CASSQDHSGLNTGELFF. The CDR3 DNA reads TGTGCCAGCAGCCAAGATCACAGCGGCTTAAACACCGGGGAGCTGTTTTTT.

This sequence joins TRBV4-1 and TRBJ2-1; D is ambiguous. This CDR3 region has 13 residues. Deletions cut 4 bases from V and 4 bases from J, with 8 bases between. CDR1 is MGHRA, CDR2 YSYEKL, per germline. The CDR3 loop is CASSPIGYNEQFF. The CDR3 DNA reads as TGCGCCAGCAGCCCGATAGGTTACAATGAGCAGTTCTTC.

The J gene is TRBJ2-3, the V gene TRBV6-1; 11 bases align to TRBD2. Germline CDR1 is MNHNS and CDR2 is SASEGT. This CDR3 region has 15 residues. With 5 bases clipped from V and 4 bases from J, the junction kept 5 bases outside the gene matches. The CDR3 here is CASSMLAGGADTQYF. The CDR3 DNA reads TGTGCCAGCAGTATGCTAGCGGGGGGCGCAGATACGCAGTATTTT.

This chain connects TRBV6-5 to TRBJ1-2; 7 bases map to TRBD1. This CDR3 is 13 amino acids long. V shed 4 bases, J shed 5 bases, and the junction held 4 bases outside the gene matches. CDR1 is MNHEY, CDR2 SVGAGI, per germline. For the CDR3, the DNA is TGTGCCAGCAGTTTGGAACAGGGGTATGGCTACACCTTC. This codes for CASSLEQGYGYTF.

This clone was observed a handful of times. This chain connects TRBV29-1 to TRBJ2-5, with D unresolved. The germline gives CDR1 SQVTM, CDR2 ANQGSEA. V lost 6 bases and J lost 2, with 16 bases in between. The CDR3 totals 14 residues. The CDR3 DNA is TGCAGCGTGACCCGCTCAGGCCATCAAGAGACCCAGTACTTC. Translation gives CSVTRSGHQETQYF.

Only a few counts were recorded for this clone. This chain uses TRBV2 with TRBJ2-3; the D gene could be TRBD1 or TRBD2 (5 bases each). The germline gives CDR1 SNHLY, CDR2 FYNNEI. This CDR3 spans 15 amino acids. The V and J ends lost 6 bases and 0 bases respectively, with 13 bases between them. The CDR3 bases are TGTGCCAGCAGACCCGGGGCCTATAGCACAGATACGCAGTATTTT. It translates to CASRPGAYSTDTQYF.

The V gene is TRBV5-1, the J gene TRBJ2-3; 10 nucleotides agree with TRBD2. The J segment lost 2 bases and the V segment lost 4 bases, leaving 4 bases of the junction unmatched. Germline CDR1 reads SGHRS; CDR2 reads YFSETQ. The CDR3 is 15 residues long. This CDR3 is CASSVSGGSTDTQYF. The CDR3 DNA sequence: TGCGCCAGCAGCGTTAGCGGGGGGTCCACAGATACGCAGTATTTT.

V is TRBV7-6 and J is TRBJ1-1; TRBD1 matches 10 bases. CDR3 size: 15 residues. The germline V gene encodes CDR1 SGHVS and CDR2 FNYEAQ. V lost 3 bases, J lost 3 bases, and 4 bases stayed unmatched. CDR3 bases: TGTGCCAGCAGCTTGACAGGGGGCGGGTACACTGAAGCTTTCTTT. It translates to CASSLTGGGYTEAFF.

The sample holds many counts of this clone. The V gene is TRBV4-1, the J gene TRBJ2-3, with 12 nucleotides matching TRBD1. The V and J ends lost 6 bases and 4 bases, in that order; junction bases with no gene match: 5. This CDR3 comprises 15 residues. CDR1 is MGHRA and CDR2 is YSYEKL in the germline V gene. The CDR3 bases are TGCGCCAGCAGTGGGACAGGGGGCCCCCCAGATACGCAGTATTTT. It encodes CASSGTGGPPDTQYF.

As for this clone: The same CDR3 arises from other DNA sequences in this sample as well. This chain connects TRBV5-1 to TRBJ2-5; D remains unclear. Trimming left V 0 bases short and J 4 bases short, with 4 bases between. This CDR3 is 12 amino acids long. Germline CDR1 SGHRS, CDR2 YFSETQ. CDR3 region: CASSLAGETQYF. For the CDR3, the DNA is TGCGCCAGCAGCTTGGCCGGAGAGACCCAGTACTTC.

This clone was detected ten times or more. V gene TRBV2 combines with J gene TRBJ2-7; 7 nucleotides align to TRBD2. CDR3 size: 16 residues. Losses at the gene ends were 0 bases for V and 3 bases for J; bases not matched to a gene: 8. In germline, CDR1 is SNHLY, CDR2 FYNNEI. The CDR3 loop reads CASSEAGKRGYYEQYF. The CDR3 DNA reads TGTGCCAGCAGTGAAGCTGGAAAGCGGGGATACTACGAGCAGTACTTC.

The gene calls are TRBV10-3 and TRBJ2-1; TRBD2 agrees at 7 bases. CDR3 length: 13 residues. J gave up 6 bases and V 3 bases, and 2 bases lay outside the gene matches. The germline V gene encodes CDR1 ENHRY and CDR2 SYGVKD. CDR3 sequence reads: CAISDREGNEQFF. DNA of the CDR3: TGTGCCATCAGTGACAGGGAGGGCAATGAGCAGTTCTTC.

This clone was observed a few times. V is TRBV16 and J is TRBJ1-5; D is unclear. Germline CDR1 reads KGHSY; CDR2 reads FQNENV. The length of the CDR3 is 15 residues. Between the trimmed V and J ends, which lost 0 bases and 0 bases, there was a span of 6 bases. CDR3 protein: CASSQSHYSNQPQHF. The CDR3 DNA is TGTGCCAGCAGCCAATCGCATTATAGCAATCAGCCCCAGCATTTT.

Remarks on this clone: It may be a read error: a sequence one base away is much more abundant. This chain links TRBV13 with TRBJ1-6; D gene ambiguous. V dropped 4 bases and J dropped 7 bases, with 8 bases sitting between them. CDR1 PRHDT and CDR2 FYEKMQ come from the germline V gene (reference sequence). The CDR3 totals 13 residues. CDR3 DNA: TGTGCCAGCAGCTCTCGGAAGAATTCACCCCTCCACTTT. Translated: CASSSRKNSPLHF.

The chain is built from TRBV29-1 and TRBJ2-5; 9 bases are a match to TRBD1. The J call may not be correct, given that the DNA end is closer to TRBJ2-7. The CDR3 is made up of 13 amino acids. The V gene's germline CDR1 is SQVTM and CDR2 ANQGSEA. Written as DNA, the CDR3 is TGCAGCGCTGCGGGACAGGGCGCCTACGAGCAGTACTTC. Amino acids: CSAAGQGAYEQYF.

This clone was recorded a few times. The rearrangement links TRBV11-3 to TRBJ2-1; maybe TRBD1 (5 bases). The CDR3 is 14 amino acids. The V gene lost 4 bases and the J gene lost 5 bases, with 12 bases spanning the gap. CDR1 is SGHNT and CDR2 is YENEEA in the germline V gene. As DNA, the CDR3 is TGTGCCAGCAGCTCAGGACACGCGGACAATGAGCAGTTCTTC. It translates to CASSSGHADNEQFF.

V usage is TRBV5-4 and J usage is TRBJ2-3, with 9 bases matching TRBD2. CDR1 and CDR2 from the germline V gene are SGHNT and YYREEE (reference sequence). This CDR3 is 14 amino acids long. The V and J ends lost 4 bases and 6 bases, in that order; junction bases with no gene match: 6. Here the CDR3 DNA reads TGTGCCAGCAGCACCCGGACTAGCGATGATACGCAGTATTTT. This gives the protein CASSTRTSDDTQYF.

This clone was detected ten times or more. The sample carries other DNA sequences with the same CDR3. V usage is TRBV5-1 and J usage is TRBJ2-3; 7 positions match TRBD2. Per the germline V gene, CDR1 is SGHRS and CDR2 is YFSETQ. The length of the CDR3 is 14 residues. V gave up 4 bases and J gave up 0 bases; unmatched junction bases: 2. CDR3 loop: CASSGGGSTDTQYF. The CDR3 bases are TGCGCCAGCAGCGGCGGGGGAAGCACAGATACGCAGTATTTT.

The chain is built from TRBV2 and TRBJ2-2, with TRBD2 as a possible D gene (5 bases). This CDR3 has 14 residues. CDR1 SNHLY and CDR2 FYNNEI come from the germline V gene. With 3 bases removed from V and 4 bases from J, the gap between germline ends came to 9 bases. The CDR3 DNA reads as TGTGCCAGCAGTGATCGGGGTGGCACCGGGGAGCTGTTTTTT. Encoded protein: CASSDRGGTGELFF. Complete variable domain (other parts from reference TRBV2 and TRBJ2-2): EPEVTQTPSHQVTQMGQEVILRCVPISNHLYFYWYRQILGQKVEFLVSFYNNEISEKSEIFDDQFSVERPDGSNFTLKIRSTKLEDSAMYFCASSDRGGTGELFFGEGSRLTVL.

This clone came up a few times. The chain carries TRBV7-2 and TRBJ2-5; 14 bases are a match to TRBD2. Germline V CDR1 and CDR2: SGHTA, FQGNSA. V gave up 3 bases and J gave up 1 base; unmatched junction bases: 7. The CDR3 covers 18 residues. The CDR3 sequence: CASSFQGTSGGPQETQYF. CDR3 nucleotides: TGTGCCAGCAGCTTCCAGGGGACTAGCGGGGGCCCCCAAGAGACCCAGTACTTC.